The TCR beta chain described here comes from a study of T cells in Graves' hyperthyroidism and ophthalmopathy. Authors of the study amplified TCR beta CDR3 regions from RNA transcripts. The HTBI primer set served for first-round RT-PCR of the TCR CDR3. TCRdb called the multiplex PCR reads again in MiXCR, with one record for every CDR3 protein. The table lists around 520,000 distinct CDR3 sequences, approximately 24% of them singletons. Germline V gene sequence: CDR1 MDHEN, CDR2 SYDVKM. Trimming removed 8 bases from V and 0 bases from J, with 8 bases in between. There are 13 residues in the CDR3. This clonotype was observed at least ten times. Its antigen is as yet unknown. Findings and caveats of the study: Ophthalmopathy and stable hyperthyroidism were told apart by a 13 V-J model.

The chain links TRBV28 to TRBJ1-5; D uncertain. Sequencing input: blood. This clonotype was obtained from a woman in her thirties with Graves' ophthalmopathy. In nucleotides, the CDR3 is TGTGCCAGCTTATCCGATAGCAATCAGCCCCAGCATTTT. As protein: CASLSDSNQPQHF.